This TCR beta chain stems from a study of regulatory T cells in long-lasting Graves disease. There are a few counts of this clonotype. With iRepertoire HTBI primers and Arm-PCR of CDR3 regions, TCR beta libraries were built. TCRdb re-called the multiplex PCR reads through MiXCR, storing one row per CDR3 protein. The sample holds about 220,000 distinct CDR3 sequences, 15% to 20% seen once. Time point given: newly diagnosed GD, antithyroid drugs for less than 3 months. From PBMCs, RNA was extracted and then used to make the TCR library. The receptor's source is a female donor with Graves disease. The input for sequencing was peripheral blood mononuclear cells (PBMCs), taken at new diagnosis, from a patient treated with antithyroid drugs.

This CDR3 is CSVEGRSSYNEQFF. In DNA form, the CDR3 reads TGCAGCGTTGAAGGCCGGAGCTCCTACAATGAGCAGTTCTTC. This chain connects TRBV29-1 to TRBJ2-1; the D is unclear. There are 14 residues in the CDR3. Germline values: CDR1 SQVTM, CDR2 ANQGSEA. V dropped 1 base and J dropped 0 bases, with 7 bases sitting between them.